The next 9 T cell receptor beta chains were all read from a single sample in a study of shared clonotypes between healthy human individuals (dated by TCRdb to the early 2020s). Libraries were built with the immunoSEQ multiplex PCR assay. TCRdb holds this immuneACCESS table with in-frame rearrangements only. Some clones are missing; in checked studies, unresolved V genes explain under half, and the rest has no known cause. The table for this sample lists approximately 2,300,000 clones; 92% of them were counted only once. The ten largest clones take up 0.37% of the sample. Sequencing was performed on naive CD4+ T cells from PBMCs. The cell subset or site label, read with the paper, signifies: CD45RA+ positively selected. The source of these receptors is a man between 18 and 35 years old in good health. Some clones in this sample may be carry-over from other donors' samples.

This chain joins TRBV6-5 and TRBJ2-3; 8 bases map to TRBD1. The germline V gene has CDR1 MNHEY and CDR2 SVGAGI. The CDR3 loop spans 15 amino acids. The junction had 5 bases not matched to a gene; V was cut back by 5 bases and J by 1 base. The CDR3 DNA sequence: TGTGCCAGCAGTGGCTCGGGACAGGGCACAGATACGCAGTATTTT. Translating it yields CASSGSGQGTDTQYF.

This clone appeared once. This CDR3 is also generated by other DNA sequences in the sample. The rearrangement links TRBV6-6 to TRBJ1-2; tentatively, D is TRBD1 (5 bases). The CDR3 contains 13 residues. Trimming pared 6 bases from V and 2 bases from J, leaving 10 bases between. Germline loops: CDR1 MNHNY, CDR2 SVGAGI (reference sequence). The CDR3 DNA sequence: TGTGCCAGCAGGAGAGACAGCAACTATGGCTACACCTTC. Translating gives CASRRDSNYGYTF.

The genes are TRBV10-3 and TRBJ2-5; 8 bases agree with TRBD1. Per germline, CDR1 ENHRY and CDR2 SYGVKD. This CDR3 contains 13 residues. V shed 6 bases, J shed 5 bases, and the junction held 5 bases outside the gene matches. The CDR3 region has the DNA TGTGCCATCAGCTCCGGACAGGGCGAGACCCAGTACTTC. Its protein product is CAISSGQGETQYF.

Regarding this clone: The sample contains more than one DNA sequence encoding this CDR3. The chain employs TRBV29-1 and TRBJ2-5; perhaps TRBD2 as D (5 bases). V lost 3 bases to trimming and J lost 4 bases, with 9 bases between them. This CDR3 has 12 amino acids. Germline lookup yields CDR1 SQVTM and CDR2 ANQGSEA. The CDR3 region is CSVDEGGETQYF. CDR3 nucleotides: TGCAGCGTTGATGAGGGTGGAGAGACCCAGTACTTC.

The CDR3 nucleotides are TGTGCCAGCACCGGGACTAGCGGGACAAATACGCAGTATTTT. Its translation: CASTGTSGTNTQYF. The chain combines TRBV6-1 with TRBJ2-3; 13 bases map to TRBD2. Unmatched junction bases numbered 5, after V lost 7 bases and J lost 7 bases. CDR1 and CDR2 from the germline V gene are MNHNS and SASEGT. The CDR3 totals 14 residues.

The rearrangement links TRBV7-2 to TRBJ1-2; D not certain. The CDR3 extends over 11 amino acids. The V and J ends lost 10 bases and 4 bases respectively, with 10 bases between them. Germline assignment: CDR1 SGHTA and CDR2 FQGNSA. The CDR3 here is CATTWAYGYTF. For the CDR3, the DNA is TGTGCCACTACATGGGCCTATGGCTACACCTTC.

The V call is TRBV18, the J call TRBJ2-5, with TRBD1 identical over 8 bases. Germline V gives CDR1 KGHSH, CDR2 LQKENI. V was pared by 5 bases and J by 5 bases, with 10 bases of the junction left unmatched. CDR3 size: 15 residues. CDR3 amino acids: CASSTRAGGRETQYF. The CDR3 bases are TGTGCCAGCTCAACCCGGGCAGGGGGCAGGGAGACCCAGTACTTC.

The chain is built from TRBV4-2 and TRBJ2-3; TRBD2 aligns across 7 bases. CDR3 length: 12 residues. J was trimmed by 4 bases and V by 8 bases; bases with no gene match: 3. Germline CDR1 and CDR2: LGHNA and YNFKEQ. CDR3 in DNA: TGTGCCAGCGGGAGGGCCGCAGATACGCAGTATTTT. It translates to CASGRAADTQYF.

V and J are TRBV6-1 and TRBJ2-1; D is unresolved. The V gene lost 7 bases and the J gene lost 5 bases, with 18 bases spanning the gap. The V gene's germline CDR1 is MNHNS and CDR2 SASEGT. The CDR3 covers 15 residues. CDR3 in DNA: TGTGCCAGCACCCAACCCCCGGGCCCTAACAATGAGCAGTTCTTC. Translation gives CASTQPPGPNNEQFF.